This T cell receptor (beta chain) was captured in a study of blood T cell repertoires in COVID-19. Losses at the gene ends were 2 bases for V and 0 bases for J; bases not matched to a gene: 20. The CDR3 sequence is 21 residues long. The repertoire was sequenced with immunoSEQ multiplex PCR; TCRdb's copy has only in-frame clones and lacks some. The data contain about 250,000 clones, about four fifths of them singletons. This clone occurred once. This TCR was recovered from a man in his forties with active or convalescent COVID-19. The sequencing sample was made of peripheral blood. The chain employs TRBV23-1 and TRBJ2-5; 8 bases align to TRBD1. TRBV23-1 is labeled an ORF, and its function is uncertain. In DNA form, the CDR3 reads TGCGCCAGCAGTCAAGGACAGGGCGTCAGTTCGGGTCGCTGGTACCAAGAGACCCAGTACTTC. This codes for CASSQGQGVSSGRWYQETQYF.